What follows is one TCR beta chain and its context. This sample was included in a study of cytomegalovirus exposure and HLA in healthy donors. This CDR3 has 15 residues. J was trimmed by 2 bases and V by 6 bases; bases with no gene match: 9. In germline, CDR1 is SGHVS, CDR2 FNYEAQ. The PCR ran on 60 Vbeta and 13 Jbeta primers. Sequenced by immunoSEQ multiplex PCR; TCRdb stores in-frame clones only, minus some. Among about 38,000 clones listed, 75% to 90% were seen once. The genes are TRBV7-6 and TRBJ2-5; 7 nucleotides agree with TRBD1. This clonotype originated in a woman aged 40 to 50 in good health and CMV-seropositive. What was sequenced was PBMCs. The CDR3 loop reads CASRSGQIYQETQYF. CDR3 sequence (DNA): TGTGCCAGCAGATCGGGACAGATTTATCAAGAGACCCAGTACTTC.